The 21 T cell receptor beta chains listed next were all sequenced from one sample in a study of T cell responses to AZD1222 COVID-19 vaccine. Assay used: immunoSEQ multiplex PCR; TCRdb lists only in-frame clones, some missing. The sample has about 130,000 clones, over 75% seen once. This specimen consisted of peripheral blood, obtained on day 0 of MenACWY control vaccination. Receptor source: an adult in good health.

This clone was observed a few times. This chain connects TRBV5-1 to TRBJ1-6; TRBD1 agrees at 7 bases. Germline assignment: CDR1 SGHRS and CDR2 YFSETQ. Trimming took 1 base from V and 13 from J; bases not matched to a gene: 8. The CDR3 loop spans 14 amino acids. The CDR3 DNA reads TGCGCCAGCAGCTTGTCTACAGGGGCTTCCCCCCTCCACTTT. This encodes CASSLSTGASPLHF.

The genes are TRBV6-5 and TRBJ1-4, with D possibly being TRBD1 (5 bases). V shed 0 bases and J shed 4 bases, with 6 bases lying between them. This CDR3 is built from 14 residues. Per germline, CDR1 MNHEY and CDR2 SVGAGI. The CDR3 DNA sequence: TGTGCCAGCAGTTACTCCAGGGTTAATGAAAAACTGTTTTTT. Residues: CASSYSRVNEKLFF.

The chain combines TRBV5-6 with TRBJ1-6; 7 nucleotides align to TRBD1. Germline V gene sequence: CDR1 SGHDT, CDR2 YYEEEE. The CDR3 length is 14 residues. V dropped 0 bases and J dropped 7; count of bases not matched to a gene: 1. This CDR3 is CASSLGQGNSPLHF. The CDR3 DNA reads TGTGCCAGCAGCTTGGGACAGGGAAATTCACCCCTCCACTTT. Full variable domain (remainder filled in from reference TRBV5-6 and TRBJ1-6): DAGVTQSPTHLIKTRGQQVTLRCSPKSGHDTVSWYQQALGQGPQFIFQYYEEEERQRGNFPDRFSGHQFPNYSSELNVNALLLGDSALYLCASSLGQGNSPLHFGNGTRLTVT.

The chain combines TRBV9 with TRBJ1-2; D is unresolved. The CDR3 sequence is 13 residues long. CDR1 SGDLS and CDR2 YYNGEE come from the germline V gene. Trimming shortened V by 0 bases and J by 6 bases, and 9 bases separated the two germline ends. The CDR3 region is CASSVEFGDGYTF. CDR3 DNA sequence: TGTGCCAGCAGCGTAGAGTTTGGAGATGGCTACACCTTC.

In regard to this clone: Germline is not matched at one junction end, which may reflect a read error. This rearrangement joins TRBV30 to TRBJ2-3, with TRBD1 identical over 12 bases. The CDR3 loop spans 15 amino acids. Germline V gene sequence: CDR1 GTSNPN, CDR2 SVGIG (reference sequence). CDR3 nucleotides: TGTGCCTGGAGCCCACTGGGACAGGGGGCGAACGATCTGAGTTTT. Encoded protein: CAWSPLGQGANDLSF.

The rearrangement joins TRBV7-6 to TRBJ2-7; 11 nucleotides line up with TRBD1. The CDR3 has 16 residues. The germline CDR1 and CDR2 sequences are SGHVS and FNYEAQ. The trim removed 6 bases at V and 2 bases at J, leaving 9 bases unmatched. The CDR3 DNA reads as TGTGCCAGCAGGCAATTACCGGGACAGGGGGCCTACGAGCAGTACTTC. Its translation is CASRQLPGQGAYEQYF.

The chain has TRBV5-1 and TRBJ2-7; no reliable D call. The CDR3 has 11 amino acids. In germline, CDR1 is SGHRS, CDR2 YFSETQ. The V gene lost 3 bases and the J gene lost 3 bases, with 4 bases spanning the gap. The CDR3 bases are TGCGCCAGCAGCTCGAACTACGAGCAGTACTTC. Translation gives CASSSNYEQYF.

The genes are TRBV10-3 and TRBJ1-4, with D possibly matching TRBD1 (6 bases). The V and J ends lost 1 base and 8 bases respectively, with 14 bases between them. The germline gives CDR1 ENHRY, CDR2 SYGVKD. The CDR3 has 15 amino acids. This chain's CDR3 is CAISEFAGEREKLFF. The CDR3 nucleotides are TGTGCCATCAGTGAGTTTGCAGGGGAGCGGGAAAAACTGTTTTTT.

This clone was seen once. The CDR3 nucleotides are TGTGCCAGCACCCCGACTAGCGGGAGAACAGATACGCAGTATTTT. It codes for CASTPTSGRTDTQYF. This chain connects TRBV2 to TRBJ2-3; the match to TRBD2 covers 12 bases. CDR3 size: 15 residues. Trimming at V came to 7 bases and at J to 3 bases, leaving 5 bases not matched to a gene. Germline CDR1 and CDR2: SNHLY and FYNNEI. The full variable domain, rest sourced from reference TRBV2 and TRBJ2-3, is EPEVTQTPSHQVTQMGQEVILRCVPISNHLYFYWYRQILGQKVEFLVSFYNNEISEKSEIFDDQFSVERPDGSNFTLKIRSTKLEDSAMYFCASTPTSGRTDTQYFGPGTRLTVL.

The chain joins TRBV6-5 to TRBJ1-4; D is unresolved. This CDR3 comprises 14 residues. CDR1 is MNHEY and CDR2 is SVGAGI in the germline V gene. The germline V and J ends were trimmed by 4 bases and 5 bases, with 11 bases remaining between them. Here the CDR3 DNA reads TGTGCCAGCAGTTTCTCAAGGAAAAATGAAAAACTGTTTTTT. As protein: CASSFSRKNEKLFF.

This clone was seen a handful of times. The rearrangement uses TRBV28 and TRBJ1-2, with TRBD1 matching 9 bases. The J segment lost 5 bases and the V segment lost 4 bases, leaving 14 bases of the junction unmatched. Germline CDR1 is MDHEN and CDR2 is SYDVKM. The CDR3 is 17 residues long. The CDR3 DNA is TGTGCCAGCAGTTCGAATTCCGGGACAGGGTTTAGGTATGGCTACACCTTC. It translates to CASSSNSGTGFRYGYTF.

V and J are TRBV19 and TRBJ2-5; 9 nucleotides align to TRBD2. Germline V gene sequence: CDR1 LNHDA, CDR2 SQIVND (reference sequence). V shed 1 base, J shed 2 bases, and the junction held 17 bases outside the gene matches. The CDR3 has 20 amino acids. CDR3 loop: CASSIARDKGSGRNQETQYF. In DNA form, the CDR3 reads TGTGCCAGTAGTATAGCCCGGGATAAGGGTAGCGGGAGAAATCAAGAGACCCAGTACTTC.

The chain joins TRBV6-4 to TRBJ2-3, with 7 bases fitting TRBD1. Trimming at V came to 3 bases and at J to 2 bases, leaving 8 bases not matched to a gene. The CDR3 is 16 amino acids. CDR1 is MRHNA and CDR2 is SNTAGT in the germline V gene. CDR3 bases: TGTGCCAGCAGTGAACACCCGGGACAGCCCACAGATACGCAGTATTTT. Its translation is CASSEHPGQPTDTQYF.

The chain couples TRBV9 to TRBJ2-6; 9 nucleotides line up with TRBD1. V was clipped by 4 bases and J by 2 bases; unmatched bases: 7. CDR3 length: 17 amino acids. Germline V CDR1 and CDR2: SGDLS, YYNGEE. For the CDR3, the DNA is TGTGCCAGCAGCTTGGGACAGGGTCGGGCTGGGGCCAACGTCCTGACTTTC. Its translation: CASSLGQGRAGANVLTF.

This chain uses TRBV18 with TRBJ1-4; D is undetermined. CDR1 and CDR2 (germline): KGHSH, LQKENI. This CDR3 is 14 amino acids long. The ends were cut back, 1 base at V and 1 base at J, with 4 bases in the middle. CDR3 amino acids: CASSPQGTNEKLFF. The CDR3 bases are TGTGCCAGCTCACCACAGGGAACTAATGAAAAACTGTTTTTT.

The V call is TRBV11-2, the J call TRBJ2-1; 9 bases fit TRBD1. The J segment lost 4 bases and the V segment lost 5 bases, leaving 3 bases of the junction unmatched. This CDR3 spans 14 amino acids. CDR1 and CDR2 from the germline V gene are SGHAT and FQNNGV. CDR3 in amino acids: CASSTDRGYNEQFF. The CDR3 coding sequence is TGTGCCAGCAGCACGGACAGGGGTTACAATGAGCAGTTCTTC.

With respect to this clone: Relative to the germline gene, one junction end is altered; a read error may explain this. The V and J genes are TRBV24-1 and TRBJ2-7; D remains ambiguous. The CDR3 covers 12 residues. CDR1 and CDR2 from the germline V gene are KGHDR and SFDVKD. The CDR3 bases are TGTGCCACCAGTGTACACGGCTACGAGCAGTACTTT. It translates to CATSVHGYEQYF.

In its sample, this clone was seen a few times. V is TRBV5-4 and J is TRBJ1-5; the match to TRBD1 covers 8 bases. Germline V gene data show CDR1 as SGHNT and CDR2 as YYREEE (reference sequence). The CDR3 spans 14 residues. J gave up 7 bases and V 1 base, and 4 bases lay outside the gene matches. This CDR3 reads CASSLQGTGQPQHF. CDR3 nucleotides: TGTGCCAGCAGCTTGCAGGGGACAGGCCAGCCCCAGCATTTT.

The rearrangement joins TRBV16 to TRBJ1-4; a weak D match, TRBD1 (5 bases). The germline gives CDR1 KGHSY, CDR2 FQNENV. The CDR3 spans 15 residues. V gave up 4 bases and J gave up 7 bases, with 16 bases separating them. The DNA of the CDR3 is TGTGCCAGCAGCCGCACCGGGACGGTCAGTGAAAAACTGTTTTTT. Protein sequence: CASSRTGTVSEKLFF.

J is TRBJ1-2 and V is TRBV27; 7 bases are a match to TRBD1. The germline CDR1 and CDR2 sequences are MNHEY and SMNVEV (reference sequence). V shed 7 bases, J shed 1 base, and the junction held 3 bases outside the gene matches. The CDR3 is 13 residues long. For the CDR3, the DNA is TGTGCCAGCAAAACAGGGGTTAACTATGGCTACACCTTC. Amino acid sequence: CASKTGVNYGYTF.

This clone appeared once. CDR3 DNA sequence: TGTGCCAGCAGCTTAGTTAAGGGGAGCTACTACGAGCAGTACTTC. This translates into CASSLVKGSYYEQYF. The V call is TRBV11-2, the J call TRBJ2-7; D is perhaps TRBD1 or TRBD2 (5 bases each). This CDR3 contains 15 residues. Deletions cut 1 base from V and 3 bases from J, with 13 bases between. Germline CDR1 is SGHAT and CDR2 is FQNNGV.